The 26 T cell receptor beta chains below all came from one sample that was sequenced in a study of T cell repertoires in cytomegalovirus infection. TCRdb ran MiXCR on the reads and lists one entry per CDR3 protein. The sample records about 770,000 distinct CDR3 sequences, almost 30% being singletons. Their specific antigens are unknown. This specimen was cultured CD8+ T cells from PBMCs, taken from culture after CMV antigen stimulation. These receptors all stem from a human donor in good health (CMV status not recorded). Some clones in this sample may be carry-over from other donors' samples.

This clonotype was seen a few times. The chain employs TRBV12-3 or TRBV12-4 and TRBJ2-3; D not resolved. V lost 3 bases and J lost 4, with 8 bases in between. This CDR3 region has 13 residues. CDR3 protein: CASSLATPDTQYF. The CDR3 bases are TGTGCCAGCAGTTTGGCAACTCCAGATACGCAGTATTTT.

This clonotype was detected a few times. The chain combines TRBV7-9 with TRBJ2-5, with a tentative D call TRBD2 (5 bases). V was pared by 3 bases and J by 9 bases, with 17 bases between. Germline V gives CDR1 SEHNR, CDR2 FQNEAQ (reference sequence). The CDR3 runs to 14 residues. The CDR3 reads CASSFPGSEGSQYF. In DNA, the CDR3 is TGTGCCAGCAGCTTCCCGGGTTCTGAGGGTTCCCAGTACTTC.

V and J are TRBV7-9 and TRBJ1-5; D is possibly TRBD1 (5 bases). The CDR3 has 14 residues. Trimming removed 2 bases at V and 5 bases at J, with 10 bases between. CDR1 is SEHNR and CDR2 is FQNEAQ in the germline V gene (reference sequence). CDR3 DNA sequence: TGTGCCAGCAGCTTAACGACAGCTGATCAGCCCCAGCATTTT. As protein: CASSLTTADQPQHF.

The sample holds one count of this clonotype. The chain is built from TRBV7-9 and TRBJ2-1; 7 nucleotides align to TRBD1. Germline V gene sequence: CDR1 SEHNR, CDR2 FQNEAQ (reference sequence). The V and J ends lost 2 bases and 4 bases, in that order; junction bases with no gene match: 5. This CDR3 comprises 15 residues. The CDR3 loop reads CASSLKVTGYNEQFF. DNA for the CDR3: TGTGCCAGCAGCTTAAAGGTGACAGGGTACAATGAGCAGTTCTTC.

This clonotype was observed a few times. The chain links TRBV27 to TRBJ1-6, with D possibly being TRBD1 (5 bases). The CDR3 runs 14 residues. Germline V gene lookup returns CDR1 MNHEY and CDR2 SMNVEV (reference sequence). V gave up 2 bases and J gave up 7 bases, with 9 bases separating them. The CDR3 is CASSLLGLNSPLHF. In nucleotides, the CDR3 is TGTGCCAGCAGTTTACTGGGGCTAAATTCACCCCTCCACTTT.

This clonotype was seen many times. The rearrangement links TRBV7-2 to TRBJ2-1, with TRBD1 matching 7 bases. CDR3 length: 12 residues. J lost 15 bases, V lost 2 bases, and 7 bases had no gene match. CDR1 and CDR2 from the germline V gene are SGHTA and FQGNSA. Written as DNA, the CDR3 is TGTGCCAGCAGCTTACCGGGACAGATTTTGTTCTTC. Translation: CASSLPGQILFF. The full variable domain, with the rest looked up from reference TRBV7-2 and TRBJ2-1, is GAGVSQSPSNKVTEKGKDVELRCDPISGHTALYWYRQSLGQGLEFLIYFQGNSAPDKSGLPSDRFSAERTGGSVSTLTIQRTQQEDSAVYLCASSLPGQILFFGPGTRLTVL.

The V gene is TRBV7-4, the J gene TRBJ2-7, with D possibly being TRBD1 (5 bases). The CDR3 runs to 20 residues. From germline, CDR1 is SGHVT and CDR2 SQSDAQ. V lost 2 bases and J 2 bases, leaving 28 bases between the germline ends. The CDR3 DNA reads as TGTGCCAGCAGCTTATCTCACCATACGGGTCGGACATCCTATGCCTACGAGCAGTACGTC. It yields the protein CASSLSHHTGRTSYAYEQYV.

The V call is TRBV4-1, the J call TRBJ1-4, with D possibly being TRBD1 (5 bases). The germline V and J ends were trimmed by 3 bases and 6 bases, with 8 bases remaining between them. Germline values: CDR1 MGHRA, CDR2 YSYEKL. CDR3 length: 13 amino acids. CDR3 coding DNA: TGCGCCAGCAGCCACAGGGTTGATGAAAAACTGTTTTTT. This translates into CASSHRVDEKLFF.

The sample holds a few counts of this clonotype. In nucleotides, the CDR3 is TGCGCCAGCAGCTTGTACGCGAACACTGAAGCTTTCTTT. Its translation: CASSLYANTEAFF. The V and J genes are TRBV5-1 and TRBJ1-1; no definite D call. V shed 1 base and J shed 1 base, with 5 bases lying between them. The CDR3 is 13 amino acids. Germline V lookup: CDR1 SGHRS, CDR2 YFSETQ. Supplemented by reference TRBV5-1 and TRBJ1-1, the full variable domain reads KAGVTQTPRYLIKTRGQQVTLSCSPISGHRSVSWYQQTPGQGLQFLFEYFSETQRNKGNFPGRFSGRQFSNSRSEMNVSTLELGDSALYLCASSLYANTEAFFGQGTRLTVV.

This clonotype has only one observation. J is TRBJ1-1 and V is TRBV5-6, with D hard to call. Deletions cut 4 bases from V and 10 bases from J, with 20 bases between. The CDR3 runs to 14 residues. Germline-derived CDR1 and CDR2 are SGHDT and YYEEEE. CDR3 amino acids: CASSLGRPQLAAFF. CDR3 in DNA: TGTGCCAGCAGCCTTGGACGGCCCCAACTCGCAGCTTTCTTT.

This clonotype was observed a single time. The gene calls are TRBV5-5 and TRBJ1-1, with 11 bases identical to TRBD1. CDR3 length equals 14 residues. V was pared by 4 bases and J by 10 bases, with 9 bases of the junction left unmatched. CDR1 is SGHKS, CDR2 YYEKEE, per germline (reference sequence). The CDR3 DNA is TGTGCCAGCAGCAAGGGACAGGGGGTTAGGGGAGCTTTCTTT. This gives the protein CASSKGQGVRGAFF.

This clonotype showed up just a few times. The chain uses TRBV7-9 and TRBJ1-3; D may be TRBD1 (6 bases). V lost 3 bases and J 0 bases, leaving 9 bases between the germline ends. Germline CDR1 SEHNR, CDR2 FQNEAQ (reference sequence). The CDR3 sequence is 15 residues long. The CDR3 here is CASSFTGSSGNTIYF. The CDR3 bases are TGTGCCAGCAGCTTCACAGGGAGCTCTGGAAACACCATATATTTT.

This clonotype occurred a few times. The chain has TRBV4-1 and TRBJ2-3; weak D call: TRBD1 (6 bases). V lost 2 bases and J 3 bases, leaving 15 bases between the germline ends. This CDR3 contains 16 residues. Germline assignment: CDR1 MGHRA and CDR2 YSYEKL. DNA of the CDR3: TGCGCCAGCAGCCAACTTACCGCCGACAGGACAGATACGCAGTATTTT. Translating gives CASSQLTADRTDTQYF.

The rearrangement joins TRBV6-2 or TRBV6-3 to TRBJ1-5, with D perhaps TRBD1 (5 bases). The CDR3 consists of 14 residues. The V gene lost 5 bases and the J gene lost 7 bases, with 15 bases spanning the gap. CDR1 and CDR2 (germline): MNHEY, SVGEGT. CDR3 sequence reads: CASSLQGGDQPQHF. As DNA, the CDR3 is TGTGCCAGCAGTCTCCAGGGTGGGGACCAGCCCCAGCATTTT.

This clonotype was detected a few times. The rearrangement uses TRBV19 and TRBJ2-1; 9 nucleotides line up with TRBD2. CDR1 and CDR2 (germline): LNHDA, SQIVND (reference sequence). The ends lost 4 bases at V and 6 bases at J; junction bases unmatched: 7. The CDR3 is 15 amino acids. The CDR3 nucleotides read TGTGCCAGTAGTAAGGCGGGGGGGCCCCTCAATGAGCAGTTCTTC. Protein product: CASSKAGGPLNEQFF. The full variable domain, its missing parts supplied by reference TRBV19 and TRBJ2-1, is DGGITQSPKYLFRKEGQNVTLSCEQNLNHDAMYWYRQDPGQGLRLIYYSQIVNDFQKGDIAEGYSVSREKKESFPLTVTSAQKNPTAFYLCASSKAGGPLNEQFFGPGTRLTVL.

This clonotype was recorded many times. The chain employs TRBV6-1 and TRBJ2-5; 7 bases map to TRBD1. Germline V gene sequence: CDR1 MNHNS, CDR2 SASEGT. The V and J ends lost 0 bases and 5 bases, in that order; junction bases with no gene match: 12. The CDR3 is 17 amino acids. CDR3 coding DNA: TGTGCCAGCAGTGAAGCCCCCGGGACAGCGATTTCGGAGACCCAGTACTTC. Its protein is CASSEAPGTAISETQYF.

V gene TRBV2 combines with J gene TRBJ2-1; D gene ambiguous. V was clipped by 8 bases and J by 4 bases, with 15 bases between them. The CDR3 sequence is 14 residues long. Germline CDR1 and CDR2: SNHLY and FYNNEI. DNA for the CDR3: TGTGCCAGCGGAGCAGCCTACTTTTACAATGAGCAGTTCTTC. This codes for CASGAAYFYNEQFF.

This chain uses TRBV9 with TRBJ2-5; either TRBD1 or TRBD2 may fit D (6 bases each). CDR3 size: 17 residues. Per germline, CDR1 SGDLS and CDR2 YYNGEE. V shed 2 bases and J shed 3 bases, with 20 bases lying between them. The CDR3 DNA is TGTGCCAGCAGCGTCAACCCGGGGGCCATAATGGAAGAGACCCAGTACTTC. Translation: CASSVNPGAIMEETQYF.

This clonotype turned up a few times. The chain uses TRBV6-5 and TRBJ2-1; D is ambiguous. This CDR3 contains 15 residues. V lost 2 bases and J lost 4, with 12 bases in between. Germline V lookup: CDR1 MNHEY, CDR2 SVGAGI. Here the CDR3 DNA reads TGTGCCAGCAGTTACGGGGAAATTGGGTACAATGAGCAGTTCTTC. Amino acid sequence: CASSYGEIGYNEQFF.

The V and J genes are TRBV3-1 and TRBJ1-2; D remains ambiguous. Between the trimmed V and J ends, which lost 1 base and 1 base, there was a span of 10 bases. Germline CDR1 is LGHDT and CDR2 is YNNKEL (reference sequence). This CDR3 is 15 amino acids long. The CDR3 loop reads CASSQGEKVNYGYTF. The CDR3 DNA follows: TGTGCCAGCAGCCAAGGCGAGAAAGTTAACTATGGCTACACCTTC.

This sequence joins TRBV7-9 and TRBJ2-7; 7 bases fit TRBD1. CDR1 SEHNR and CDR2 FQNEAQ come from the germline V gene (reference sequence). The CDR3 loop spans 14 amino acids. The V segment lost 4 bases and the J segment 5 bases; nucleotides outside the gene matches: 8. As DNA, the CDR3 is TGTGCCAGCAGCTCGCCGGACAGGCCCCACGAGCAGTACGTC. It is translated as CASSSPDRPHEQYV.

The sample holds many counts of this clonotype. The chain uses TRBV7-8 and TRBJ2-2; D is ambiguous. Between the trimmed V and J ends, which lost 0 bases and 2 bases, there was a span of 7 bases. Per germline, CDR1 SGHVS and CDR2 FQNEAQ. The CDR3 extends over 15 amino acids. The CDR3 coding sequence is TGTGCCAGCAGCTTAGCCCAGAGAAACACCGGGGAGCTGTTTTTT. Its protein product is CASSLAQRNTGELFF. Full variable domain (rest looked up from reference TRBV7-8 and TRBJ2-2): GAGVSQSPRYKVAKRGQDVALRCDPISGHVSLFWYQQALGQGPEFLTYFQNEAQLDKSGLPSDRFFAERPEGSVSTLKIQRTQQEDSAVYLCASSLAQRNTGELFFGEGSRLTVL.

This clonotype occurred once. The chain is built from TRBV29-1 and TRBJ2-3; TRBD1 might be the D (7 bases). The germline gives CDR1 SQVTM, CDR2 ANQGSEA. This CDR3 has 13 residues. V shed 2 bases and J shed 5 bases, with 11 bases lying between them. CDR3 sequence (DNA): TGCAGCGTTGAAACAGGGGAGGAAGATACGCAGTATTTT. This sequence encodes CSVETGEEDTQYF.

This clonotype came up a few times. The genes are TRBV19 and TRBJ1-5; TRBD1 is a possible D gene (6 bases). CDR3 size: 16 residues. V was clipped by 3 bases and J by 1 base, with 13 bases between them. CDR1 and CDR2 (germline): LNHDA, SQIVND (reference sequence). The CDR3 nucleotides are TGTGCCAGTAGTATTAGTGGGACAACCAGCAATCAGCCCCAGCATTTT. It is translated as CASSISGTTSNQPQHF.

This clonotype was counted ten times or more. The J gene is TRBJ1-6, the V gene TRBV7-2; no reliable D call. Germline lookup yields CDR1 SGHTA and CDR2 FQGNSA. Trimming removed 2 bases at V and 4 bases at J, with 12 bases between. The CDR3 covers 16 residues. DNA of the CDR3: TGTGCCAGCAGCTTACGCCCCCCGGGGTATAATTCACCCCTCCACTTT. Amino acids: CASSLRPPGYNSPLHF.

This chain joins TRBV12-5 and TRBJ2-3; D may be TRBD2 (5 bases). The CDR3 has 17 amino acids. V was shortened by 2 bases and J by 2 bases, with 17 bases between the two germline ends. Germline V lookup: CDR1 LGHNT, CDR2 FRNRAP. DNA for the CDR3: TGTGCTAGTGGTTTGCCGCGGACCGGGGATCACACAGATACGCAGTATTTT. Protein sequence: CASGLPRTGDHTDTQYF. Full variable domain (outside the CDR3, taken from reference TRBV12-5 and TRBJ2-3): DARVTQTPRHKVTEMGQEVTMRCQPILGHNTVFWYRQTMMQGLELLAYFRNRAPLDDSGMPKDRFSAEMPDATLATLKIQPSEPRDSAVYFCASGLPRTGDHTDTQYFGPGTRLTVL.